This T cell receptor beta chain emerged from a study of blood T cell repertoires in COVID-19. Whole-study context: COVID-19 samples from acute and convalescent phases originated in the United States, Italy and Spain. The analysed material was cDNA or gDNA that came from T cells, B-cell-depleted T cells, or PBMCs.

This clone was seen a handful of times. As handled by the study authors: Scientists estimated how many nucleated cells there were by amplifying reference gene primers. The assay was immunoSEQ multiplex PCR, and TCRdb's table has in-frame clones only and misses some. V and J calls and clone size are given by that table; D and trimming were obtained from the DNA. Of around 160,000 clones detected, about 85% appear once; the ten largest clones hold approximately 2.7%. Input material: peripheral blood. The receptor was derived from a woman aged 35 to 49 with active or convalescent COVID-19.

The CDR3 DNA sequence: TGTGCCATCAGTGAGTCAGAAGCAGGGGAGAACACTGAAGCTTTCTTT. Protein: CAISESEAGENTEAFF. The chain uses TRBV10-3 and TRBJ1-1, with D tentatively TRBD1 (6 bases). This CDR3 is built from 16 residues. V was shortened by 0 bases and J by 1 base, with 12 bases between the two germline ends. Germline lookup yields CDR1 ENHRY and CDR2 SYGVKD.